Shown below are 30 T cell receptor beta chains from a single sample sequenced in a study of pediatric ulcerative colitis. Profiled with immunoSEQ multiplex PCR; TCRdb holds only in-frame clones, not every one. Of 55,000 to 65,000 clones listed, just over 75% are singletons. The specimen sequenced was blood. All receptors derive from a boy younger than 18 with moderate ulcerative colitis.

V gene TRBV27 combines with J gene TRBJ2-3, with D perhaps matching TRBD2 (6 bases). Germline V gene lookup returns CDR1 MNHEY and CDR2 SMNVEV (reference sequence). V was shortened by 3 bases and J by 4 bases, with 8 bases between the two germline ends. The CDR3 runs to 13 residues. CDR3: CASSFGGPDTQYF. CDR3 in DNA: TGTGCCAGCAGTTTCGGGGGTCCAGATACGCAGTATTTT.

J is TRBJ1-1 and V is TRBV6-1; maybe TRBD1 (6 bases). CDR3 length: 14 amino acids. V was clipped by 6 bases and J by 1 base, with 12 bases between them. The germline V gene has CDR1 MNHNS and CDR2 SASEGT. The CDR3 DNA reads TGTGCCAGCAGGCTGGGGACACCGAACACTGAAGCTTTCTTT. Protein sequence: CASRLGTPNTEAFF.

This clone was recorded only once. The chain joins TRBV6-5 to TRBJ2-7, with D unresolved. Germline V CDR1 and CDR2: MNHEY, SVGAGI. V dropped 4 bases and J dropped 3 bases, with 4 bases sitting between them. The CDR3 is 11 residues long. CDR3 protein: CASSSNYEQYF. The CDR3 nucleotides are TGTGCCAGCAGTTCCAACTACGAGCAGTACTTC.

J is TRBJ2-7 and V is TRBV6-1; 7 nucleotides match TRBD1. V lost 11 bases to trimming and J lost 3 bases; unmatched junction nucleotides: 10. The CDR3 consists of 13 residues. Germline V lookup: CDR1 MNHNS, CDR2 SASEGT. The CDR3 reads CAFGAGGIYEQYF. DNA for the CDR3: TGTGCCTTCGGAGCAGGGGGAATCTACGAGCAGTACTTC.

This CDR3 is CASGPWRGANNEQFF. CDR3 sequence (DNA): TGTGCCAGCGGGCCTTGGAGGGGGGCAAACAATGAGCAGTTCTTC. The rearrangement uses TRBV5-4 and TRBJ2-1, with D perhaps given as TRBD1 or TRBD2 (6 bases each). This CDR3 contains 15 residues. V lost 7 bases, J lost 5 bases, and 19 bases lay in between. Per germline, CDR1 SGHNT and CDR2 YYREEE (reference sequence).

This clone has a handful of counts. The chain has TRBV30 and TRBJ2-2; 10 bases are shared with TRBD2. Germline CDR1 GTSNPN, CDR2 SVGIG (reference sequence). This CDR3 contains 19 residues. The V and J ends lost 0 bases and 1 base, in that order; junction bases with no gene match: 11. The DNA of the CDR3 is TGTGCCTGGAGTGTAAGGGACGGACTAGCGGCTTTGAACACCGGGGAGCTGTTTTTT. Amino acid sequence: CAWSVRDGLAALNTGELFF.

This rearrangement joins TRBV7-6 to TRBJ1-3; the D is unclear. This CDR3 contains 14 residues. V was trimmed by 10 bases and J by 2 bases, leaving 15 bases between them. The V gene's germline CDR1 is SGHVS and CDR2 FNYEAQ. For the CDR3, the DNA is TGTGCCACTATAGCCTTAAATCCTGGAAACACCATATATTTT. It yields the protein CATIALNPGNTIYF.

The chain couples TRBV7-9 to TRBJ1-2, with unresolved D. V was clipped by 3 bases and J by 8 bases, with 7 bases between them. The CDR3 totals 11 residues. Germline V CDR1 and CDR2: SEHNR, FQNEAQ (reference sequence). As DNA, the CDR3 is TGTGCCAGCAGCTTCTCGGGAGGCTACACCTTC. Amino acid sequence: CASSFSGGYTF.

The rearrangement links TRBV4-1 to TRBJ1-2; 11 bases line up with TRBD1. V gave up 5 bases and J gave up 7 bases; unmatched junction bases: 9. Germline V gene data show CDR1 as MGHRA and CDR2 as YSYEKL. This CDR3 comprises 15 residues. The CDR3 DNA reads TGCGCCAGCAGCTCGGGGGGACAGGGGGTCGGTGGCTACACCTTC. As protein: CASSSGGQGVGGYTF.

The chain joins TRBV9 to TRBJ1-2; no firm D call. With 2 bases removed from V and 4 bases from J, the gap between germline ends came to 9 bases. The CDR3 sequence is 13 residues long. Germline V CDR1 and CDR2: SGDLS, YYNGEE. The CDR3 region is CASSVHFIYGYTF. The CDR3 bases are TGTGCCAGCAGCGTCCACTTCATCTATGGCTACACCTTC.

The chain couples TRBV5-5 to TRBJ1-5; D is uncertain. Trimming took 3 bases from V and 7 from J, leaving 17 bases between them. This CDR3 is 15 amino acids long. Germline V gene data show CDR1 as SGHKS and CDR2 as YYEKEE (reference sequence). The CDR3 DNA follows: TGTGCCAGCAGCTCGACCCGGGCAAGCGGGCAGCCCCAGCATTTT. Translated: CASSSTRASGQPQHF.

The V gene is TRBV7-6, the J gene TRBJ1-2; 8 nucleotides line up with TRBD1. Germline V gene sequence: CDR1 SGHVS, CDR2 FNYEAQ. CDR3 length: 16 residues. The J segment lost 8 bases and the V segment lost 5 bases, leaving 16 bases of the junction unmatched. The CDR3 DNA follows: TGTGCCAGCAGCCGAAGACAGGGGCTGAAAGCTGGGGGCTACACCTTC. It encodes CASSRRQGLKAGGYTF.

The genes are TRBV5-1 and TRBJ2-7; D uncertain. Germline loops: CDR1 SGHRS, CDR2 YFSETQ. V was shortened by 0 bases and J by 0 bases, with 7 bases between the two germline ends. CDR3 length equals 14 residues. CDR3 coding DNA: TGCGCCAGCAGCTTGGATAGTCTCTCCTACGAGCAGTACTTC. It codes for CASSLDSLSYEQYF.

This clone was counted once. The rearrangement joins TRBV6-6 to TRBJ2-7; D gene uncertain. V was cut by 0 bases and J by 6 bases, with 15 bases left in between. Germline V CDR1 and CDR2: MNHNY, SVGAGI (reference sequence). This CDR3 has 15 amino acids. Written as DNA, the CDR3 is TGTGCCAGCAGTTACTCAGCACAGATAATCTCCGAGCAGTACTTC. Translation gives CASSYSAQIISEQYF.

This chain links TRBV7-6 with TRBJ2-3; 7 nucleotides align to TRBD1. There are 12 residues in the CDR3. Germline V lookup: CDR1 SGHVS, CDR2 FNYEAQ. V was pared by 6 bases and J by 11 bases, with 8 bases of the junction left unmatched. The CDR3 loop reads CASRGGPGGQYF. CDR3 in DNA: TGTGCCAGCAGAGGGGGCCCAGGAGGGCAGTATTTT.

The chain has TRBV5-4 and TRBJ1-2; D is ambiguous. Between the trimmed V and J ends, which lost 0 bases and 3 bases, there was a span of 6 bases. This CDR3 has 13 amino acids. Germline V gene sequence: CDR1 SGHNT, CDR2 YYREEE (reference sequence). The CDR3 nucleotides read TGTGCCAGCAGCTTGGGGCAGGACTATGGCTACACCTTC. As protein: CASSLGQDYGYTF.

The CDR3 here is CASSLGSGGVYNEQFF. The CDR3 nucleotides are TGTGCCAGCAGCTTGGGAAGCGGGGGCGTTTACAATGAGCAGTTCTTC. The rearrangement joins TRBV5-5 to TRBJ2-1, with 8 nucleotides matching TRBD2. Germline V gene lookup returns CDR1 SGHKS and CDR2 YYEKEE (reference sequence). This CDR3 has 16 amino acids. Trimming took 0 bases from V and 4 from J; bases not matched to a gene: 6.

Turning to this clone: One end of the junction does not line up with germline, which may come from a read error. The rearrangement uses TRBV27 and TRBJ2-4, with D possibly matching TRBD2 (5 bases). This CDR3 is built from 13 residues. CDR1 and CDR2 (germline): MNHEY, SMNVEV (reference sequence). In nucleotides, the CDR3 is TGTGCCAGCAGTTTATCGTCGCGAGGGCCTAGAGGCTTC. Residues: CASSLSSRGPRGF.

The gene calls are TRBV5-1 and TRBJ1-4; D is perhaps TRBD1 (5 bases). The germline gives CDR1 SGHRS, CDR2 YFSETQ. Deletions cut 2 bases from V and 3 bases from J, with 11 bases between. The CDR3 has 15 residues. The CDR3 reads CASSFTGGANEKLFF. The CDR3 DNA reads TGCGCCAGCAGCTTCACTGGGGGGGCTAATGAAAAACTGTTTTTT. Full variable domain (rest looked up from reference TRBV5-1 and TRBJ1-4): KAGVTQTPRYLIKTRGQQVTLSCSPISGHRSVSWYQQTPGQGLQFLFEYFSETQRNKGNFPGRFSGRQFSNSRSEMNVSTLELGDSALYLCASSFTGGANEKLFFGSGTQLSVL.

This clone has only one observation. The chain combines TRBV7-6 with TRBJ1-5; 7 bases are a match to TRBD1. This CDR3 comprises 14 residues. The germline V gene has CDR1 SGHVS and CDR2 FNYEAQ. V lost 3 bases, J lost 3 bases, and 2 bases stayed unmatched. This CDR3 reads CASSFQGVNQPQHF. In nucleotides, the CDR3 is TGTGCCAGCAGCTTCCAGGGGGTCAATCAGCCCCAGCATTTT.

The chain joins TRBV6-6 to TRBJ1-6, with a tentative D call TRBD1 (5 bases). V lost 0 bases, J lost 6 bases, and 12 bases lay in between. The length of the CDR3 is 16 residues. CDR1 is MNHNY and CDR2 is SVGAGI in the germline V gene (reference sequence). The CDR3 coding sequence is TGTGCCAGCAGTTACTCGGGGCGTTCGGCTAATTCACCCCTCCACTTT. It yields the protein CASSYSGRSANSPLHF.

This clone showed up just once. This sequence joins TRBV7-2 and TRBJ2-7; D unresolved. Trimming shortened V by 4 bases and J by 2 bases, and 15 bases separated the two germline ends. The CDR3 covers 15 residues. Germline CDR1 SGHTA, CDR2 FQGNSA. CDR3 amino acids: CASSYERRTTYEQYF. The CDR3 DNA reads as TGTGCCAGCAGCTATGAAAGACGTACCACCTACGAGCAGTACTTC. The whole variable domain, filled in from reference TRBV7-2 and TRBJ2-7, reads GAGVSQSPSNKVTEKGKDVELRCDPISGHTALYWYRQSLGQGLEFLIYFQGNSAPDKSGLPSDRFSAERTGGSVSTLTIQRTQQEDSAVYLCASSYERRTTYEQYFGPGTRLTVT.

The chain has TRBV2 and TRBJ2-7; D might be TRBD1 or TRBD2, each matching 5 bases. V lost 10 bases, J lost 5 bases, and 18 bases lay in between. The CDR3 is 13 residues long. Germline CDR1 and CDR2: SNHLY and FYNNEI. CDR3 in amino acids: CAIARREYDEQYF. DNA of the CDR3: TGTGCCATCGCGCGCAGGGAGTATGACGAGCAGTACTTC.

This chain joins TRBV6-1 and TRBJ2-7; 11 nucleotides line up with TRBD2. Trimming took 3 bases from V and 1 from J; bases not matched to a gene: 5. The CDR3 spans 16 residues. CDR1 and CDR2 from the germline V gene are MNHNS and SASEGT. The CDR3 DNA reads TGTGCCAGCAGTGACCCGGGACTAGCGGATTCCTACGAGCAGTACTTC. Amino acids: CASSDPGLADSYEQYF.

The chain is built from TRBV6-1 and TRBJ1-4; weak D call: TRBD1 (6 bases). Germline V CDR1 and CDR2: MNHNS, SASEGT. The V end lost 2 bases, the J end lost 3 bases, and 16 bases lay between the germline ends. The CDR3 has 17 amino acids. CDR3 in DNA: TGTGCCAGCAGTGAAACGGTACAGGGAATAGCTAATGAAAAACTGTTTTTT. Its translation: CASSETVQGIANEKLFF.

The chain is built from TRBV10-3 and TRBJ2-3; no clear D gene. Trimming took off 3 bases at V and 2 bases at J, with 3 bases between the two ends. The CDR3 totals 12 residues. The V gene's germline CDR1 is ENHRY and CDR2 SYGVKD. CDR3 sequence reads: CAISDVTDTQYF. The CDR3 region has the DNA TGTGCCATCAGTGACGTCACAGATACGCAGTATTTT.

J is TRBJ1-2 and V is TRBV19; D is perhaps TRBD1 (5 bases). Germline V gene lookup returns CDR1 LNHDA and CDR2 SQIVND (reference sequence). V was clipped by 9 bases and J by 3 bases, with 20 bases between them. The CDR3 has 15 amino acids. The CDR3: CASTGRQEVYYGYTF. Here the CDR3 DNA reads TGTGCCAGCACGGGACGGCAGGAAGTTTACTATGGCTACACCTTC.

The V call is TRBV7-8, the J call TRBJ1-5, with D perhaps matching TRBD1 (6 bases). Germline-derived CDR1 and CDR2 are SGHVS and FQNEAQ. V gave up 3 bases and J gave up 0 bases, with 12 bases separating them. The CDR3 runs to 16 residues. CDR3 sequence reads: CASSLLGTYSNQPQHF. The DNA for the CDR3 is TGTGCCAGCAGCTTGCTGGGGACATATAGCAATCAGCCCCAGCATTTT.

This clone was seen a single time. V gene TRBV5-4 combines with J gene TRBJ2-3; D remains ambiguous. Germline assignment: CDR1 SGHNT and CDR2 YYREEE (reference sequence). The V end was cut by 9 bases, the J end by 3 bases, with 17 bases between. The CDR3 runs 14 residues. The CDR3 sequence: CATQGLATTDTQYF. CDR3 nucleotide sequence: TGTGCCACCCAAGGGTTGGCGACAACAGATACGCAGTATTTT.

This clone has just a few counts. The chain is built from TRBV19 and TRBJ1-1, with TRBD1 matching 9 bases. CDR3 length: 17 residues. CDR1 is LNHDA and CDR2 is SQIVND in the germline V gene (reference sequence). V trimming: 7 bases; J trimming: 0 bases; junction bases outside the gene matches: 12. The CDR3 spells CASIITGQGTMNTEAFF. CDR3 sequence (DNA): TGTGCCAGTATAATCACCGGACAGGGGACTATGAACACTGAAGCTTTCTTT.